This T cell receptor (beta chain) was found in a study of patients and donors after allogeneic stem cell transplantation (dated by TCRdb to 2019 to 2021). Notes on this clonotype: Its antigen remains unidentified. Base qualities are not provided; no much larger clone lies one nucleotide away.

According to the germline V gene, CDR1 reads SGDLS and CDR2 reads YYNGEE. Between the V and J ends, shortened by 3 bases and 6 bases respectively, the junction contains 19 bases. Spanning cysteine to phenylalanine, the CDR3 consists of 16 amino acids. Just the 48-base CDR3 DNA is kept, in frame starting at base 1. Libraries were prepared through RT-PCR. Sequencing instrument: NextSeq 550. TCRdb trimmed the raw reads at Q25, called clones with MiXCR and kept productive beta chains. All rows with the same CDR3 protein become a single entry with the most common DNA and genes. In all, the sample holds roughly 960,000 distinct CDR3 sequences, and 15% to 20% of those were seen once. The leading ten clones occupy roughly 6.4% of the sample.

The specimen was blood, either unsorted or a sorted T cell fraction (not recorded which). The sequence derives from a human donor who was either an allogeneic HSCT recipient or a stem cell or donor lymphocyte infusion donor (not recorded which). It is not recorded whose cells these are; they may come from a transplant donor. This receptor chain uses TRBV9 and TRBJ2-1; TRBD1 might be the D gene, on 6 matching bases. The bases are TGTGCCAGCAGCGACCGGGGTATTACAGGGCCCAATGAGCAGTTCTTC. This encodes CASSDRGITGPNEQFF.